This entry lists 21 T cell receptor beta chains sequenced from one sample in a study of blood T cell repertoires in COVID-19. Generated by immunoSEQ multiplex PCR, the TCRdb table keeps only in-frame clones and is missing some. The table has hundreds of thousands of clones, roughly 85% seen once; the top ten hold 3% to 4%. The material sequenced was PBMCs or T cells enriched from blood (not recorded which). These receptors all come from a woman aged 40 to 50 with acute COVID-19.

The chain recombines TRBV19 with TRBJ1-1; 7 bases are a match to TRBD1. The CDR3 contains 18 residues. CDR1 LNHDA and CDR2 SQIVND come from the germline V gene (reference sequence). V dropped 7 bases and J dropped 1; count of bases not matched to a gene: 18. CDR3 sequence reads: CASTPMGRAGGPNTEAFF. The DNA for the CDR3 is TGTGCCAGTACCCCTATGGGTAGGGCAGGGGGTCCGAACACTGAAGCTTTCTTT.

The rearrangement joins TRBV28 to TRBJ2-7, with 9 bases lining up with TRBD2. CDR1 and CDR2 (germline): MDHEN, SYDVKM. V trimming: 4 bases; J trimming: 5 bases; junction bases outside the gene matches: 12. The CDR3 sequence is 16 residues long. CDR3 sequence reads: CASSSPSSGKNHEQYF. The CDR3 region has the DNA TGTGCCAGCAGTTCGCCCTCTAGCGGGAAGAACCACGAGCAGTACTTC. The full variable domain, completed using reference TRBV28 and TRBJ2-7, is DVKVTQSSRYLVKRTGEKVFLECVQDMDHENMFWYRQDPGLGLRLIYFSYDVKMKEKGDIPEGYSVSREKKERFSLILESASTNQTSMYLCASSSPSSGKNHEQYFGPGTRLTVT.

V is TRBV6-6 and J is TRBJ1-1; TRBD1 aligns across 9 bases. CDR3 length: 14 residues. Losses at the gene ends were 10 bases for V and 1 base for J; bases not matched to a gene: 7. Germline loops: CDR1 MNHNY, CDR2 SVGAGI (reference sequence). The CDR3 DNA sequence: TGTGCCATCAAACCGGGACAGGGGAACACTGAAGCTTTCTTT. Its translation is CAIKPGQGNTEAFF.

V usage is TRBV28 and J usage is TRBJ1-2; 10 nucleotides match TRBD1. The germline V gene has CDR1 MDHEN and CDR2 SYDVKM. The trim removed 3 bases at V and 6 bases at J, leaving 7 bases unmatched. CDR3 size: 15 residues. The CDR3 DNA is TGTGCCAGCAGTTTGTATCGACAGGGGGCACATGGCTACACCTTC. This gives the protein CASSLYRQGAHGYTF.

V is TRBV27 and J is TRBJ2-3, with a weak D call TRBD2 (6 bases). This CDR3 is built from 17 residues. Germline V CDR1 and CDR2: MNHEY, SMNVEV (reference sequence). With 2 bases removed from V and 2 bases from J, the gap between germline ends came to 17 bases. The CDR3 bases are TGTGCCAGCAGTTTAGAATTTGGGGACTGGCACACAGATACGCAGTATTTT. As protein: CASSLEFGDWHTDTQYF.

This clone has more than one count but fewer than ten. The chain combines TRBV29-1 with TRBJ2-5; 12 bases align to TRBD2. The germline V gene encodes CDR1 SQVTM and CDR2 ANQGSEA. The CDR3 runs to 12 residues. J gave up 5 bases and V 7 bases, and 2 bases lay outside the gene matches. CDR3 sequence (DNA): TGCAGCGGGACTAGCGGGACGGAGACCCAGTACTTC. Encoded protein: CSGTSGTETQYF.

This clone was seen only a few times. The CDR3 reads CASSSFPGSAGGAYNEQFF. CDR3 sequence (DNA): TGTGCCAGCAGTTCATTCCCGGGATCCGCGGGGGGGGCTTACAATGAGCAGTTCTTC. The V and J genes are TRBV27 and TRBJ2-1, with 9 bases aligning to TRBD2. The CDR3 has 19 amino acids. The J segment lost 4 bases and the V segment lost 4 bases, leaving 17 bases of the junction unmatched. CDR1 MNHEY and CDR2 SMNVEV come from the germline V gene (reference sequence).

The chain uses TRBV4-2 and TRBJ1-3; D is perhaps TRBD1 (6 bases). Trimming took off 2 bases at V and 0 bases at J, with 11 bases between the two ends. The CDR3 runs 16 residues. CDR1 LGHNA and CDR2 YNFKEQ come from the germline V gene. CDR3 bases: TGTGCCAGCAGCCAAAGGGGGGGGATCTCTGGAAACACCATATATTTT. Residues: CASSQRGGISGNTIYF.

Points on this clone: A junction boundary mismatches the germline segment, possibly from a read error. The gene calls are TRBV13 and TRBJ2-3; 9 bases map to TRBD2. In germline, CDR1 is PRHDT, CDR2 FYEKMQ (reference sequence). This CDR3 contains 16 residues. The CDR3 sequence is CASSLVTSGSTDTQYF. Written as DNA, the CDR3 is TGTGCTAGCAGCTTAGTTACTAGCGGGAGCACAGATACGCAGTATTTT.

The genes are TRBV11-3 and TRBJ2-1, with no clear D. Trimming pared 3 bases from V and 9 bases from J, leaving 12 bases between. This CDR3 contains 13 residues. Looked up from germline, CDR1 is SGHNT and CDR2 is YENEEA. The CDR3 DNA reads as TGTGCCAGCAGCTTGGGTCGACTCCGTGAGCAGTTCTTC. Residues: CASSLGRLREQFF.

This clone was seen only a few times. The CDR3, as DNA: TGTGCCAGCAGCTATTACGGACAGGGGGCGGACGAGCAGTACTTC. Protein: CASSYYGQGADEQYF. V and J are TRBV7-9 and TRBJ2-7, with 11 nucleotides matching TRBD1. Germline CDR1 and CDR2: SEHNR and FQNEAQ (reference sequence). The CDR3 length is 15 residues. The V and J ends lost 4 bases and 5 bases, in that order; junction bases with no gene match: 7.

The chain has TRBV13 and TRBJ1-5, with 8 bases identical to TRBD1. The CDR3 is made up of 15 amino acids. Germline V gene sequence: CDR1 PRHDT, CDR2 FYEKMQ (reference sequence). The V segment lost 3 bases and the J segment 1 base; nucleotides outside the gene matches: 2. CDR3 protein: CASSLGQASNQPQHF. The CDR3 region has the DNA TGTGCCAGCAGCTTGGGACAGGCGAGCAATCAGCCCCAGCATTTT.

J is TRBJ2-1 and V is TRBV28; 7 bases map to TRBD2. V shed 2 bases, J shed 0 bases, and the junction held 7 bases outside the gene matches. In germline, CDR1 is MDHEN, CDR2 SYDVKM. The CDR3 is 17 residues long. The CDR3 coding sequence is TGTGCCAGCAGTTTACCCCTAGCGGCCAGCTCCTACAATGAGCAGTTCTTC. As protein: CASSLPLAASSYNEQFF. Based on the CDR3 plus reference TRBV28 and TRBJ2-1, the full variable domain is DVKVTQSSRYLVKRTGEKVFLECVQDMDHENMFWYRQDPGLGLRLIYFSYDVKMKEKGDIPEGYSVSREKKERFSLILESASTNQTSMYLCASSLPLAASSYNEQFFGPGTRLTVL.

This chain connects TRBV28 to TRBJ1-1; 9 bases are a match to TRBD1. The germline V gene encodes CDR1 MDHEN and CDR2 SYDVKM. The trim removed 9 bases at V and 4 bases at J, leaving 12 bases unmatched. The CDR3 loop spans 15 amino acids. CDR3 amino acids: CASNILETGGTEAFF. CDR3 nucleotide sequence: TGTGCCAGTAATATCCTCGAGACAGGGGGCACTGAAGCTTTCTTT.

The chain combines TRBV11-1 with TRBJ2-5; 8 positions match TRBD1. The J segment lost 2 bases and the V segment lost 3 bases, leaving 5 bases of the junction unmatched. This CDR3 region has 15 residues. Germline V gives CDR1 SGHAT, CDR2 FQDESV (reference sequence). The CDR3 bases are TGTGCCAGCAGCTTTGGACAGGGCCGACAAGAGACCCAGTACTTC. Amino acid sequence: CASSFGQGRQETQYF.

The CDR3 protein is CASSVQGADGYLVSGANVLTF. The CDR3 region has the DNA TGTGCCAGCAGCGTACAGGGGGCGGACGGGTATCTGGTTTCTGGGGCCAACGTCCTGACTTTC. This sequence joins TRBV9 and TRBJ2-6, with 8 bases aligning to TRBD1. The CDR3 has 21 amino acids. In germline, CDR1 is SGDLS, CDR2 YYNGEE. J was trimmed by 1 base and V by 1 base; bases with no gene match: 16.

The V gene is TRBV19, the J gene TRBJ2-7, with D unresolved. Germline values: CDR1 LNHDA, CDR2 SQIVND (reference sequence). CDR3 length equals 13 residues. V was clipped by 5 bases and J by 7 bases, with 15 bases between them. The CDR3 region has the DNA TGTGCCAGTAGTCTCCAGGCCCGGTGGGAGCAGTACTTC. Translating it yields CASSLQARWEQYF. Together with reference TRBV19 and TRBJ2-7, the CDR3 gives the full variable domain: DGGITQSPKYLFRKEGQNVTLSCEQNLNHDAMYWYRQDPGQGLRLIYYSQIVNDFQKGDIAEGYSVSREKKESFPLTVTSAQKNPTAFYLCASSLQARWEQYFGPGTRLTVT.

This rearrangement joins TRBV6-2 or TRBV6-3 to TRBJ2-7, with 15 bases fitting TRBD2. The CDR3 spans 15 residues. Germline CDR1 is MNHEY and CDR2 is SVGEGT. V shed 4 bases and J 6 bases; nucleotides not matched to a gene: 4. The DNA of the CDR3 is TGTGCCAGCAGTTCCGGACTAGCGGGAGGGCTCGAGCAGTACTTC. Amino acid sequence: CASSSGLAGGLEQYF.

This chain uses TRBV29-1 with TRBJ1-1; a possible D gene is TRBD1 (5 bases). In germline, CDR1 is SQVTM, CDR2 ANQGSEA. The CDR3 covers 12 residues. V was shortened by 3 bases and J by 4 bases, with 9 bases between the two germline ends. CDR3 in DNA: TGCAGCGTTGAGGGGGAGGGCACTGAAGCTTTCTTT. It translates to CSVEGEGTEAFF.

V usage is TRBV7-9 and J usage is TRBJ2-1, with TRBD1 as a possible D gene (6 bases). The germline V gene encodes CDR1 SEHNR and CDR2 FQNEAQ (reference sequence). Trimming cost V 5 bases and J 7 bases, with 12 bases left between them. CDR3 length: 13 amino acids. The chain's CDR3 is CASSLTGSNEQFF. CDR3 in DNA: TGTGCCAGCAGCCTAACAGGGTCGAATGAGCAGTTCTTC.

J is TRBJ2-7 and V is TRBV7-9, with D possibly TRBD2 on 5 matching bases. Per the germline V gene, CDR1 is SEHNR and CDR2 is FQNEAQ (reference sequence). The CDR3 runs 12 residues. Trimming stripped 8 bases from V and 12 bases from J, with 20 bases between. DNA of the CDR3: TGTGCCAGCTCCCACGGGATCCCTCCACTGTACTTC. This sequence encodes CASSHGIPPLYF. The full variable domain, in which reference TRBV7-9 and TRBJ2-7 provide the parts outside the CDR3, is DTGVSQNPRHKITKRGQNVTFRCDPISEHNRLYWYRQTLGQGPEFLTYFQNEAQLEKSRLLSDRFSAERPKGSFSTLEIQRTEQGDSAMYLCASSHGIPPLYFGPGTRLTVT.